The rows below give T cell receptor beta chains drawn from one sample of a study of T cell responses to AZD1222 COVID-19 vaccine. Generated by immunoSEQ multiplex PCR, the TCRdb table keeps only in-frame clones and is missing some. The sample includes roughly 50,000 clones, roughly nine tenths of them seen just once. The source was peripheral blood, collected on day 0 of AZD1222 vaccination. Receptors were obtained from an adult in good health. Both conserved end residues are part of each CDR3. D genes are given only for firm matches. Clone sizes are given selectively: once, few, many, or a class where the clone is expanded.

V: TRBV2; D: .; size: .; J: TRBJ2-5; DNA: TGTGCCAGCAGGAGGTTGGGGGAGACCCAGTACTTC; CDR3: CASRRLGETQYF
V: TRBV27; D: .; size: .; J: TRBJ1-5; DNA: TGTGCCAGCAGCCGGCAGGGCCAAGGCAATCAGCCCCAGCATTTT; CDR3: CASSRQGQGNQPQHF
V: TRBV7-3; D: TRBD2; size: .; J: TRBJ2-3; DNA: TGTGCCAGCAGCATAGGACTAGCGGGAGTCAATACGCAGTATTTT; CDR3: CASSIGLAGVNTQYF
V: TRBV9; D: TRBD2; size: .; J: TRBJ2-1; DNA: TGTGCCAGCAGCGGTTCAGTAGCGGGAGGTGGCAATGAGCAGTTCTTC; CDR3: CASSGSVAGGGNEQFF
V: TRBV15; D: .; size: .; J: TRBJ1-5; DNA: TGTGCCACCAGCGGTCACAGGGGCAATCAGCCCCAGCATTTT; CDR3: CATSGHRGNQPQHF
V: TRBV9; D: .; size: .; J: TRBJ1-2; DNA: TGTGCCAGCAGCGTAGGGACAGCCTATGGCTACACCTTC; CDR3: CASSVGTAYGYTF
V: TRBV13; D: .; size: .; J: TRBJ2-3; DNA: TGTGCCAGCAGCCATACAGATACGCAGTATTTT; CDR3: CASSHTDTQYF
V: TRBV19; D: TRBD2; size: .; J: TRBJ2-1; DNA: TGTGCCAGTAGGACTAGCGGGAGAGAATACAATGAGCAGTTCTTC; CDR3: CASRTSGREYNEQFF
V: TRBV13; D: .; size: .; J: TRBJ1-2; DNA: TGTGCCAGCAGCCAAGTACAGGCTCATCGGGGCTACACCTTC; CDR3: CASSQVQAHRGYTF
V: TRBV30; D: .; size: .; J: TRBJ2-5; DNA: TGTGCCTGGAGTGTTTGGGAGACCCAGTACTTC; CDR3: CAWSVWETQYF
V: TRBV15; D: .; size: .; J: TRBJ2-5; DNA: TGTGCCACCAGCAGGAGTGCTCGGCTAGCTCCCATTGAGACCCAGTACTTC; CDR3: CATSRSARLAPIETQYF
V: TRBV29-1; D: .; size: .; J: TRBJ2-1; DNA: TGCAGCGCCGAGGGGGGCGTGAGCTCCTACAATGAGCAGTTCTTC; CDR3: CSAEGGVSSYNEQFF
V: TRBV9; D: .; size: .; J: TRBJ2-7; DNA: TGTGCCAGCAGCCCCCAGGAGGGACAGTTATACGAGCAGTACTTC; CDR3: CASSPQEGQLYEQYF
V: TRBV19; D: .; size: .; J: TRBJ1-5; DNA: TGTGCCAGTAGATCGGGAGTTTCGGTCAGTCAGCCCCAGCATTTT; CDR3: CASRSGVSVSQPQHF
V: TRBV7-2; D: TRBD2; size: .; J: TRBJ2-1; DNA: TGTGCCAGCAGCTCGGGGCGGGGGGTGAACAATGAGCAGTTCTTC; CDR3: CASSSGRGVNNEQFF
V: TRBV28; D: .; size: once; J: TRBJ1-4; DNA: TGTGCCAGCAGTGTGCAGGGTTCAACTAATGAAAAACTGTTTTTT; CDR3: CASSVQGSTNEKLFF
V: TRBV5-1; D: .; size: .; J: TRBJ1-4; DNA: TGCGCCAGCAGTCTATCCTGGGCTAATGAAAAACTGTTTTTT; CDR3: CASSLSWANEKLFF
V: TRBV7-2; D: .; size: once; J: TRBJ2-4; DNA: TGTGCCAGCAGCCGCTCGGGGGGCGCGGGCAAAAACATTCAGTACTTC; CDR3: CASSRSGGAGKNIQYF
V: TRBV28; D: .; size: .; J: TRBJ2-7; DNA: TGTGCCAGCAACACAGGGATGGGGGGCCAGTACTTC; CDR3: CASNTGMGGQYF
V: TRBV18; D: TRBD2; size: .; J: TRBJ2-1; DNA: TGTGCCAGCTCACTACTAGCGGGCCTTGATAATGAGCAGTTCTTC; CDR3: CASSLLAGLDNEQFF
V: TRBV5-1; D: .; size: .; J: TRBJ2-1; DNA: TGCGCCAGCAGCTTGGTGGCGGGGGCTGCCAATGAGCAGTTCTTC; CDR3: CASSLVAGAANEQFF
V: TRBV19; D: TRBD2; size: once; J: TRBJ2-2; DNA: TGTGCCAGTAGTCCTAGCGGGGACACCGGGGAGCTGTTTTTT; CDR3: CASSPSGDTGELFF